The rows below give T cell receptor beta chains drawn from one sample of a study of blood T cell repertoires in COVID-19. Assay used: immunoSEQ multiplex PCR; TCRdb lists only in-frame clones, some missing. Of some 500,000 clones detected, 85% to 90% appear once; the ten largest clones hold 7.8%. Sequencing used peripheral blood. The source is a woman between 45 and 60 years old with COVID-19, enrolled during active disease. The conserved cysteine and the conserved F or W are not part of the CDR3 here. Fields, in order: V gene, J gene, CDR3 protein.

>TRBV7-8|TRBJ2-1
ASSRQAVRGMSNEQF
>TRBV6-1|TRBJ2-7
ASSEETGTVYEQY
>TRBV11-3|TRBJ1-1
ASSLTRGTEAF
>TRBV5-4|TRBJ2-3
ASSFKSGQGAGDTQY
>TRBV7-2|TRBJ2-7
ASSRSGGPYEQY
>TRBV2|TRBJ1-2
ASSQDYGYT
>TRBV5-1|TRBJ1-4
ASSPQDRGDEKLF
>TRBV27|TRBJ2-5
ASSLVAGGLETQY
>TRBV6-1|TRBJ1-1
ASSWKQGNTEAF
>TRBV4-1|TRBJ2-7
ASSRRQGLDEQY
>TRBV5-1|TRBJ1-2
ASSRTGEGYT
>TRBV2|TRBJ1-5
ASSLRTGTSAQH
>TRBV12-5|TRBJ2-5
ASGQPGTGGFETQY
>TRBV5-1|TRBJ1-5
ASSAGQGGRNQPQH
>TRBV10-3|TRBJ2-7
AISAGVAGGSSYEQY
>TRBV7-3|TRBJ2-7
ASSFPTGKQY
>TRBV6-5|TRBJ2-2
ASSSTGGITGELF
>TRBV30|TRBJ1-6
AWSFPPGQKRSPLH
>TRBV2|TRBJ2-7
ASSEAFRDRDEQY
>TRBV6-6|TRBJ2-2
ASRYPGLGEAGELF
>TRBV10-2|TRBJ1-2
ASSVGGNYGYT
>TRBV4-1|TRBJ2-7
ASSRGTGSPEQY